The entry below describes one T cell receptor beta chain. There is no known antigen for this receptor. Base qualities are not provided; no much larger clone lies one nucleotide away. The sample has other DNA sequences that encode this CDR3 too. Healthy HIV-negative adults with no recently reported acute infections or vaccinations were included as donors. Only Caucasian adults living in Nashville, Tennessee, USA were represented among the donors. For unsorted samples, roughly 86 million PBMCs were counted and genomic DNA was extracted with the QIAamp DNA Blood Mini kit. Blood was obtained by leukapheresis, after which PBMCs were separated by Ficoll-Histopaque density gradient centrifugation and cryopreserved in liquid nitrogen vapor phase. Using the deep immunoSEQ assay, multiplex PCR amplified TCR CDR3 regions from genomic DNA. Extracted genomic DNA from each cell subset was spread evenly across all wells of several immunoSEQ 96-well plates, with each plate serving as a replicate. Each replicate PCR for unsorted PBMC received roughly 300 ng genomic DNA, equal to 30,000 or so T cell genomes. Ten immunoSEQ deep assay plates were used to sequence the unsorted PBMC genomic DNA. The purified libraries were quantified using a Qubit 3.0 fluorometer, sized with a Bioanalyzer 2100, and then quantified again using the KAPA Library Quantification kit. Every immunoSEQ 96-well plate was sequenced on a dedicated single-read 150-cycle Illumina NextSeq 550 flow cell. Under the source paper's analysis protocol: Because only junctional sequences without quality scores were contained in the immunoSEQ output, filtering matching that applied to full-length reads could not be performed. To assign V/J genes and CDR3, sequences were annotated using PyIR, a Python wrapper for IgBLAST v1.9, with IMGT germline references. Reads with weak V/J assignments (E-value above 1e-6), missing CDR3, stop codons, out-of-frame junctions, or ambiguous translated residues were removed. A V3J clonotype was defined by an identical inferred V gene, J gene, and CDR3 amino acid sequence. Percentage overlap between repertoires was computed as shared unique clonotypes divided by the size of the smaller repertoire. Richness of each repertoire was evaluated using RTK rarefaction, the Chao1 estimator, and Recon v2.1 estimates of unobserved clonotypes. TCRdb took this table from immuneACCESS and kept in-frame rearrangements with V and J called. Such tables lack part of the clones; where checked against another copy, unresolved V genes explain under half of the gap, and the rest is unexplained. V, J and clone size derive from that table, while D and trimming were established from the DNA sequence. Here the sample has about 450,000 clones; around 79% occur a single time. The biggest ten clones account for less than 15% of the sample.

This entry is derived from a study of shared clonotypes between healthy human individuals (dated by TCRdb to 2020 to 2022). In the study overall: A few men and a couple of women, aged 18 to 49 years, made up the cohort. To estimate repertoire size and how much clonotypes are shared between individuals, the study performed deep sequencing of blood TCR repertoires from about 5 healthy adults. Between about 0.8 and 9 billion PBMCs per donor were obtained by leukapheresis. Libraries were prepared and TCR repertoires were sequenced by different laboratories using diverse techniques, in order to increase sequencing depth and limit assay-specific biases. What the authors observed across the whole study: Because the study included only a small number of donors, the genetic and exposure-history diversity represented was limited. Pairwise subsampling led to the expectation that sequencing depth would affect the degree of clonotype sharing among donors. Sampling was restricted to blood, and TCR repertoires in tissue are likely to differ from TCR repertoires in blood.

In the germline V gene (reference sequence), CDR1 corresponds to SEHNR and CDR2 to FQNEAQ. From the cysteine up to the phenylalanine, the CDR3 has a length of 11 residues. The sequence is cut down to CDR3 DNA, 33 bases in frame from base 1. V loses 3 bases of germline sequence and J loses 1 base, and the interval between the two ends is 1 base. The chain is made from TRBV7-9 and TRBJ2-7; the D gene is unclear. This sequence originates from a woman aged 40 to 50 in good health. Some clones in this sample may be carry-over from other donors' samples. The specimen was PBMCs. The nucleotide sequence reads TGTGCCAGCAGCTTTTCCTACGAGCAGTACTTC. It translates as CASSFSYEQYF.